The sample holds a few counts of the clone carrying this T cell receptor (beta chain). Antigen specificity is unknown. PCR primers comprised 60 Vbeta and 13 Jbeta primers. Repertoires were generated with immunoSEQ multiplex PCR, while TCRdb's copy carries only in-frame clones and drops some. The sample comprises around 170,000 clones, 71% of which are singletons, and about 1.6% rests with the top ten. V lost 2 bases to trimming and J lost 0 bases; unmatched junction nucleotides: 13. Germline-derived CDR1 and CDR2 are GTSNPN and SVGIG (reference sequence). CDR3 length equals 19 residues. The sample originates from a study of cytomegalovirus exposure and HLA in healthy donors. Notes on the study in general: Diagnosis of cytomegalovirus status made by the classifier reportedly showed high specificity and sensitivity. One variant, a missense change in DCLRE1C, was linked in a later analysis to TCR beta V- and J-gene trimming. Some segments of the V type, notably TRBV6-2 and TRBV6-3, were excluded as indistinguishable.

Despite likely unrecorded immune exposures, the donors were nominally healthy at the time of sampling. The chain is built from TRBV30 and TRBJ1-5; 10 positions match TRBD1. This receptor was identified in a girl aged 5-17 years in good health and CMV-seronegative. Sample: PBMCs. CDR3 in DNA: TGTGCCTGGAGTCCCCCCCGGACAGGGGGACCCCATAGCAATCAGCCCCAGCATTTT. Residues: CAWSPPRTGGPHSNQPQHF.